A selection of T cell receptor beta chains follows, all from one sample in a study of a mutant IDH1 vaccine in newly diagnosed glioma. Their antigens remain unidentified. Using immunoSEQ multiplex PCR, the repertoire was profiled, and TCRdb retains in-frame clones only, with some absent. The repertoire holds over 80,000 clones, with 70% to 90% as singletons. Sequenced material: PBMCs, taken from a glioma patient whose treatment included an IDH1 peptide vaccine. Receptors originate from a man in his forties with glioma. Both conserved end residues are part of each CDR3.

TRBJ2-7	TRBV30	CAWSLFGGYEQYF
TRBJ2-3	TRBV4-3	CASSQGGVGGLGTQYF
TRBJ2-2	TRBV15	CATTTGILDGELFF
TRBJ2-3	TRBV6-5	CASSLQGGADTQYF
TRBJ1-4	TRBV6-5	CASREGEKLFF
TRBJ2-1	TRBV7-9	CASRRQGQLTYNEQFF
TRBJ2-7	TRBV7-7	CASSLEEGYEQYF
TRBJ2-7	TRBV4-3	CASSQETTGVGSYEQYF
TRBJ1-2	TRBV29-1	CSVDAPAYTF
TRBJ2-3	TRBV27	CASSLGQPSIITDTQYF
TRBJ2-7	TRBV2	CASSEALLVAATYEQYF
TRBJ2-5	TRBV7-8	CASSFRTTSGGPGETQYF
TRBJ2-7	TRBV15	CATSSRTGSSYEQYF
TRBJ2-5	TRBV5-1	CASNFNGFGETQYF
TRBJ1-5	TRBV6-1	CASSELGDNQPQHF
TRBJ2-3	TRBV30	CAWALAGGRDTQYF
TRBJ2-1	TRBV27	CASSRGTVSYNEQFF
TRBJ2-3	TRBV11-3	CASSFHGTDTQYF
TRBJ1-1	TRBV2	CASSEWTGTEAFF
TRBJ1-5	TRBV4-1	CASSQGGQGYSNQPQHF
TRBJ2-5	TRBV9	CASSPPNMGPGTQYF
TRBJ2-7	TRBV6-5	CASTTPARSYEQYF
TRBJ2-7	TRBV7-9	CASTPGERGRRIGEQYF
TRBJ1-1	TRBV6-1	CARDREKNTEAFF
TRBJ2-3	TRBV30	CLAGRTDTQYF
TRBJ1-5	TRBV7-2	CASSLVGHPPAQHF
TRBJ1-2	TRBV29-1	CSVGRQEANYGYTF
TRBJ2-3	TRBV18	CASSPARADTQYF
TRBJ1-1	TRBV6-6	CASSYSRQGRTEAFF
TRBJ2-4	TRBV4-3	CASSQGLAGNIQYF
TRBJ2-2	TRBV9	CASSESTGELFF
TRBJ2-1	TRBV28	CASSPAGAPYNEQFF
TRBJ1-2	TRBV6-4	CASSDSTQGAYGYTF
TRBJ1-3	TRBV4-3	CASSQDTRYSGNTIYF
TRBJ2-2	TRBV5-6	CASSLEASVDTGELFF
TRBJ2-2	TRBV5-5	CASSLGLQIIGELFF
TRBJ2-3	TRBV21-1	CASSQKGEDTQYF
TRBJ2-7	TRBV4-3	CASSQDWVSVYEQYF
TRBJ2-5	TRBV5-1	CASSLRQETQYF
TRBJ1-2	TRBV6-5	CASSYSKGDYGYTF
TRBJ1-2	TRBV21-1	CASSLQRWYFPYGYTF
TRBJ2-7	TRBV7-9	CASSLGVSSTDEQYF
TRBJ2-7	TRBV11-1	CASSLAGYEQYF
TRBJ2-1	TRBV27	CASSLVGALHNEQFF
TRBJ1-4	TRBV29-1	CSAIKGAGFNEKLFF
TRBJ2-2	TRBV15	CATSSEQELGAGELFF
TRBJ1-2	TRBV10-3	CAISESSQGGGYTF
TRBJ2-7	TRBV7-2	CASSLGLAGAHEQYF
TRBJ2-1	TRBV19	CASSLLAGSEQFF
TRBJ2-5	TRBV27	CASSLTQETQYF
TRBJ1-1	TRBV4-3	CASSQDQRGRTEAFF